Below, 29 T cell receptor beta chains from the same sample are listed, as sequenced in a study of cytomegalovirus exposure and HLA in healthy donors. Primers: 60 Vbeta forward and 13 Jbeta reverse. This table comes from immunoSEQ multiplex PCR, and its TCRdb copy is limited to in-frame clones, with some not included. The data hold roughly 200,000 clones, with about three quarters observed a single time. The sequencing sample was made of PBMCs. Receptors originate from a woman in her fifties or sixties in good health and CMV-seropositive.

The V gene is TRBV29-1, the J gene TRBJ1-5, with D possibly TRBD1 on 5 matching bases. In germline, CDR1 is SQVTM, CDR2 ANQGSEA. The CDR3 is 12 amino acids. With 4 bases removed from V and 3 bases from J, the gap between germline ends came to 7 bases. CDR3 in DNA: TGCAGCGTTGTGGGGCACAATCAGCCCCAGCATTTT. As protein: CSVVGHNQPQHF.

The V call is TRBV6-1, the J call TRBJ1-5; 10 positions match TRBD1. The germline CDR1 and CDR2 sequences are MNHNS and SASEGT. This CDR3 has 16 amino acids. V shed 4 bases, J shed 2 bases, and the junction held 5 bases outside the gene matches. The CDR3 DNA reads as TGTGCCAGCAGTGGACAGGGGGCAGGCGGCAATCAGCCCCAGCATTTT. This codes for CASSGQGAGGNQPQHF.

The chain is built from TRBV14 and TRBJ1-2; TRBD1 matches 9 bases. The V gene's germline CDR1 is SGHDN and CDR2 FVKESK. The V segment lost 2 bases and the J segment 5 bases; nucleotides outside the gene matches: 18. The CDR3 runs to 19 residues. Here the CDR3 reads CASSQSKRVRTGAEYGYTF. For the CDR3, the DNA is TGTGCCAGCAGCCAATCAAAGCGGGTCCGGACAGGGGCAGAATATGGCTACACCTTC.

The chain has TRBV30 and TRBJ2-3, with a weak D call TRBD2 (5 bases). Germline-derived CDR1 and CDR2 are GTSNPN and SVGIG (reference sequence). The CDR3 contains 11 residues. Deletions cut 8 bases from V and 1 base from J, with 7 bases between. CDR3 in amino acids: CAAGGTDTQYF. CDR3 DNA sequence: TGTGCCGCGGGCGGCACAGATACGCAGTATTTT.

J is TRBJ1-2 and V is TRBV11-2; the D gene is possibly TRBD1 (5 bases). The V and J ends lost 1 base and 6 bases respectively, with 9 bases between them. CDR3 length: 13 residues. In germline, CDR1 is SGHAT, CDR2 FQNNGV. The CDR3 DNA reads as TGTGCCAGCAGCTTAGCAGCAGGGAATGGCTACACCTTC. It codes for CASSLAAGNGYTF.

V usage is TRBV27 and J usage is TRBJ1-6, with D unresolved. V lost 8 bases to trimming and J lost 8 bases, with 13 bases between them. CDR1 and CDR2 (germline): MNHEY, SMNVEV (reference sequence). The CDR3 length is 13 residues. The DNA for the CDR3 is TGTGCCAGCCGTGGCACCCTGTATTCACCCCTCCACTTT. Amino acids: CASRGTLYSPLHF.

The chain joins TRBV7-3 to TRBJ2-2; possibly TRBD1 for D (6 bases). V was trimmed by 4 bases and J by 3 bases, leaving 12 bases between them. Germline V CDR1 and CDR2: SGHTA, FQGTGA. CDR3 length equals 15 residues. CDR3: CASSSQTGYTGELFF. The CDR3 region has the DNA TGTGCCAGCAGCTCCCAAACAGGGTACACCGGGGAGCTGTTTTTT.

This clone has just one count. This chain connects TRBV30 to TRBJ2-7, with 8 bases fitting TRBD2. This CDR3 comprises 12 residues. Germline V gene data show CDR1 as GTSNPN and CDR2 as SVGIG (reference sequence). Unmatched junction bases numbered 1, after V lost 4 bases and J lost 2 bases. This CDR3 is CAWNGGAYEQYF. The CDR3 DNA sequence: TGTGCCTGGAACGGGGGGGCCTACGAGCAGTACTTC.

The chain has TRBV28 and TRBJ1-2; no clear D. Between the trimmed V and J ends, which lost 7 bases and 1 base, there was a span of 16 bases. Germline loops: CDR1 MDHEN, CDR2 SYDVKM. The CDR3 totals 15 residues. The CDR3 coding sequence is TGTGCCAGCACACCCCATGGGCGAAATAACTATGGCTACACCTTC. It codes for CASTPHGRNNYGYTF.

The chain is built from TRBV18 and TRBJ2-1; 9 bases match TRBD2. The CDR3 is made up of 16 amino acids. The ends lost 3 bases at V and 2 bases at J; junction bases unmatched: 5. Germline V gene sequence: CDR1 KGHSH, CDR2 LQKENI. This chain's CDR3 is CASSPTRLAAYNEQFF. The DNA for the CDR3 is TGTGCCAGCTCACCGACGAGACTAGCGGCCTACAATGAGCAGTTCTTC.

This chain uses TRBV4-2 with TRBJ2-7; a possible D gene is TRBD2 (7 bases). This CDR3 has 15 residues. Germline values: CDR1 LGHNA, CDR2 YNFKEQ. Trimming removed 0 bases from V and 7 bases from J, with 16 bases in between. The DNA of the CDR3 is TGTGCCAGCAGCCAAGATGTTACAGGGAGGGCAGAGCAGTACTTC. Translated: CASSQDVTGRAEQYF.

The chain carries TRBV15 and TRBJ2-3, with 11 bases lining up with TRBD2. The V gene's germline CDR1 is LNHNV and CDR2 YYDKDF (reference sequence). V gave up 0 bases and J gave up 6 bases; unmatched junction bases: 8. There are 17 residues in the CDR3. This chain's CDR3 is CATSRDLLAGGWDTQYF. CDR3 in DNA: TGTGCCACCAGCAGAGATTTGCTAGCGGGAGGTTGGGATACGCAGTATTTT. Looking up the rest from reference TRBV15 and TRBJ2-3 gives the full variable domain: DAMVIQNPRYQVTQFGKPVTLSCSQTLNHNVMYWYQQKSSQAPKLLFHYYDKDFNNEADTPDNFQSRRPNTSFCFLDIRSPGLGDTAMYLCATSRDLLAGGWDTQYFGPGTRLTVL.

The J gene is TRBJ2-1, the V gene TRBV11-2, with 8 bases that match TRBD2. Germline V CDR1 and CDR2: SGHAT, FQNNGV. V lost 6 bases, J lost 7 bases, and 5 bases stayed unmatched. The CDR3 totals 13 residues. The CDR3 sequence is CASSSSGGNEQFF. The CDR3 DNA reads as TGTGCCAGCAGTTCGTCGGGGGGGAATGAGCAGTTCTTC.

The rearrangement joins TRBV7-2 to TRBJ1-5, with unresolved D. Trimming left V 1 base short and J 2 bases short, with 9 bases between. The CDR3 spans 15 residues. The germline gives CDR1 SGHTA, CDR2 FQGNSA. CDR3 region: CASSLEAGGNQPQHF. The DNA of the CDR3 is TGTGCCAGCAGCTTAGAAGCAGGTGGCAATCAGCCCCAGCATTTT.

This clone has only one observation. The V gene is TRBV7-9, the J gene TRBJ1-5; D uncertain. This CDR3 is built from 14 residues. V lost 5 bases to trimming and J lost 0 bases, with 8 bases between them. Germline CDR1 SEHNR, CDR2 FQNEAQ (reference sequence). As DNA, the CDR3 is TGTGCCAGCAGCACACAGACTAGCAATCAGCCCCAGCATTTT. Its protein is CASSTQTSNQPQHF. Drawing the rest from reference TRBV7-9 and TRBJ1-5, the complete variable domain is DTGVSQNPRHKITKRGQNVTFRCDPISEHNRLYWYRQTLGQGPEFLTYFQNEAQLEKSRLLSDRFSAERPKGSFSTLEIQRTEQGDSAMYLCASSTQTSNQPQHFGDGTRLSIL.

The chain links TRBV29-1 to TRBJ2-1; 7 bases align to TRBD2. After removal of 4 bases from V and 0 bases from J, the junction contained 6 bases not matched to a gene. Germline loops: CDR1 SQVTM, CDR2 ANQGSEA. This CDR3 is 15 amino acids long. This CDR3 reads CSVGPGGSSYNEQFF. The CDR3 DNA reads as TGCAGCGTTGGGCCCGGGGGGAGCTCCTACAATGAGCAGTTCTTC.

CDR3: CASSLLGGQGYGNEQFF. For the CDR3, the DNA is TGTGCCAGCAGCTTATTAGGGGGACAGGGGTATGGTAATGAGCAGTTCTTC. The J gene is TRBJ2-1, the V gene TRBV7-6; 10 bases align to TRBD1. V lost 2 bases to trimming and J lost 7 bases; unmatched junction nucleotides: 11. Looked up from germline, CDR1 is SGHVS and CDR2 is FNYEAQ. The CDR3 consists of 17 residues.

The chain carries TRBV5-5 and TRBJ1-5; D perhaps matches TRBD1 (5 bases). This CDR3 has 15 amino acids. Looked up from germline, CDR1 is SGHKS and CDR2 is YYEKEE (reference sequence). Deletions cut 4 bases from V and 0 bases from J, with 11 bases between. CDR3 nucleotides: TGTGCCAGCAGCACCACAGGCAATAGCAATCAGCCCCAGCATTTT. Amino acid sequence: CASSTTGNSNQPQHF. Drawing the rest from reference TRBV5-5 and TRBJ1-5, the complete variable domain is DAGVTQSPTHLIKTRGQQVTLRCSPISGHKSVSWYQQVLGQGPQFIFQYYEKEERGRGNFPDRFSARQFPNYSSELNVNALLLGDSALYLCASSTTGNSNQPQHFGDGTRLSIL.

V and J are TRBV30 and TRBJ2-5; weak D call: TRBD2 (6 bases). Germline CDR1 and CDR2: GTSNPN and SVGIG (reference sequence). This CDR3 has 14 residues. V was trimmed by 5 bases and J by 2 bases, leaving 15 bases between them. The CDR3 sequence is CAWGRGKGQETQYF. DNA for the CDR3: TGTGCCTGGGGACGGGGGAAGGGGCAAGAGACCCAGTACTTC.

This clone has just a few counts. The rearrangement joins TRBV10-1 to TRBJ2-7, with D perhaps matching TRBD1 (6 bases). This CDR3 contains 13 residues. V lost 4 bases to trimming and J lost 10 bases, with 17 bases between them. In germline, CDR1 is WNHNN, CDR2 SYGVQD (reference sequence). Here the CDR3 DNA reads TGCGCCAGCAGTGTTACAGGGTTCTCTCGCCAGTACTTC. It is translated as CASSVTGFSRQYF.

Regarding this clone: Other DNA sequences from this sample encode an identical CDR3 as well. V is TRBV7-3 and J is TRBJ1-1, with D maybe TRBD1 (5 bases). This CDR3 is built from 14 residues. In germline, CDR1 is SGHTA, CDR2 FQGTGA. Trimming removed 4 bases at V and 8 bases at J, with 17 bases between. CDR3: CASSSKPGREEAFF. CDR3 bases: TGTGCCAGCAGCTCCAAACCAGGGAGGGAAGAAGCTTTCTTT.

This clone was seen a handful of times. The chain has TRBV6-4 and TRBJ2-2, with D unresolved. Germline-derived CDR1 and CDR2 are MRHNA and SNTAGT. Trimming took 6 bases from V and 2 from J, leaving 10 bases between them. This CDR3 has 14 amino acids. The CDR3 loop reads CASSPSANTGELFF. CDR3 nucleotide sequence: TGTGCCAGCAGCCCTAGTGCAAACACCGGGGAGCTGTTTTTT.

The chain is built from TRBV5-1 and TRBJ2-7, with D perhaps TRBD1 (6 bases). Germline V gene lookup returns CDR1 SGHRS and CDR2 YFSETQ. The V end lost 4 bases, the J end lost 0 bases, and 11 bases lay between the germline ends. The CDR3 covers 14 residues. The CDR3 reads CASSPRGTSYEQYF. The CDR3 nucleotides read TGCGCCAGCAGCCCCAGGGGTACCTCCTACGAGCAGTACTTC.

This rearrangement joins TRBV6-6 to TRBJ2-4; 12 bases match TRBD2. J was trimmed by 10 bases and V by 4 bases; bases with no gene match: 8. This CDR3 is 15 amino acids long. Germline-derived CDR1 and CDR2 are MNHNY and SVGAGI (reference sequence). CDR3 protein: CASSFETSGRGIQYF. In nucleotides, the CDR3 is TGTGCCAGCAGTTTCGAGACTAGCGGGAGAGGGATTCAGTACTTC.

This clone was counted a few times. The CDR3 spells CASSRTGVSSYEQYF. Written as DNA, the CDR3 is TGTGCCAGTAGCCGGACAGGGGTGAGCTCCTACGAGCAGTACTTC. This chain uses TRBV19 with TRBJ2-7; 9 bases agree with TRBD1. Trimming removed 6 bases from V and 0 bases from J; junction bases left unmatched: 6. Germline V gene sequence: CDR1 LNHDA, CDR2 SQIVND (reference sequence). This CDR3 has 15 residues.

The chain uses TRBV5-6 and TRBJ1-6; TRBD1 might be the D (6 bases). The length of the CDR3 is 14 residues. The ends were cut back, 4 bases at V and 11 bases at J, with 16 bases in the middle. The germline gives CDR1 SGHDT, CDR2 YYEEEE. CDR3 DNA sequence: TGTGCCAGCAGCACCGGGACAATTGTAGCACCCCTCCACTTT. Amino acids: CASSTGTIVAPLHF.

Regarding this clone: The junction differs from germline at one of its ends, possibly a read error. The CDR3 loop is CASSKETGTSATYEQYF. In DNA, the CDR3 is TGTGCCAGCAGCAAAGAAACCGGGACTAGCGCTACCTACGAGCAGTACTTC. V is TRBV4-2 and J is TRBJ2-7, with 10 bases that match TRBD2. Per germline, CDR1 LGHNA and CDR2 YNFKEQ. The CDR3 runs 17 residues.

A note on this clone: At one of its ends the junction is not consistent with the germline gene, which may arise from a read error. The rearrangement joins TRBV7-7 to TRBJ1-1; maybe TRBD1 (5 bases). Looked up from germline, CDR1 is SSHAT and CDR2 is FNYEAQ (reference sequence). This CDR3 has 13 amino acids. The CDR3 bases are TGTGCTAGCAGCGCGAACGGGGGAACTGAAGCTTTCTTT. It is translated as CASSANGGTEAFF.

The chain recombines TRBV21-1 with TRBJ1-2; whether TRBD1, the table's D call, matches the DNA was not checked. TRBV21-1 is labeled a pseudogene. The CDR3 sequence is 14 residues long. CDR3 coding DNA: TGTGCCACCACCATCGACAGGGGGCAAACGGGCTACACCTTC. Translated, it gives CATTIDRGQTGYTF.